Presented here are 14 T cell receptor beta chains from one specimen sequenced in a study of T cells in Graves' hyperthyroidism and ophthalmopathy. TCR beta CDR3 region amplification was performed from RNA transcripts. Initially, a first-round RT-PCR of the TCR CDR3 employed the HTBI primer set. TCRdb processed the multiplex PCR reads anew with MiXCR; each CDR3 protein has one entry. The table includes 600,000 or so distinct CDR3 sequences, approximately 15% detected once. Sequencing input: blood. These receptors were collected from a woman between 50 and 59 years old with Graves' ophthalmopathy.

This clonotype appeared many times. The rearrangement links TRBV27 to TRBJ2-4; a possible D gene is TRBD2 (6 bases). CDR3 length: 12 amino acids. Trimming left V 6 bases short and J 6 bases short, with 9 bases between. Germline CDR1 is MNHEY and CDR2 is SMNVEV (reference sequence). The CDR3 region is CASRGTANIQYF. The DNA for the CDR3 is TGTGCCAGCAGGGGGACTGCAAACATTCAGTACTTC.

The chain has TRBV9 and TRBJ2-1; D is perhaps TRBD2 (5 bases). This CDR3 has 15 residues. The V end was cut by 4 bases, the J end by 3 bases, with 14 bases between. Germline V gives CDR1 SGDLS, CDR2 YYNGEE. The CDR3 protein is CASSPQPSSYNEQFF. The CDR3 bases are TGTGCCAGCAGCCCTCAACCTAGCAGCTACAATGAGCAGTTCTTC.

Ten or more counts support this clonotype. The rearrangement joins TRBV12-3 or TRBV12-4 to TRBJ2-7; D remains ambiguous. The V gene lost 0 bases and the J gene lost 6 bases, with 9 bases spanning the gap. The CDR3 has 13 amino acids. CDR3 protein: CASSLAGSTEQYF. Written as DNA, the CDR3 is TGTGCCAGCAGTTTAGCGGGTAGCACCGAGCAGTACTTC.

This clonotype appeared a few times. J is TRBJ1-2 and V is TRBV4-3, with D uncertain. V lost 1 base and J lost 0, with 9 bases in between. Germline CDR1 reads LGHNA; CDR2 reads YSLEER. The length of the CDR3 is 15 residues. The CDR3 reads CASSQGSSSNYGYTF. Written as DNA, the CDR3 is TGCGCCAGCAGCCAAGGGAGCAGTTCTAACTATGGCTACACCTTC.

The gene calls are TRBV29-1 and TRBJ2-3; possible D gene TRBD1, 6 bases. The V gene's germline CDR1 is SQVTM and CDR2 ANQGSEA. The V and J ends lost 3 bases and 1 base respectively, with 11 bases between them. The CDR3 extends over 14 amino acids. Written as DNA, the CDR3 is TGCAGCGTTGACCCCCCAGGGGGCACAGATACGCAGTATTTT. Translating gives CSVDPPGGTDTQYF.

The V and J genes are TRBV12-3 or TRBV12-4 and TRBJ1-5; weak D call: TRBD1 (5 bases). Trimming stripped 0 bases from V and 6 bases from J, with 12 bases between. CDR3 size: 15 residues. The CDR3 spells CASSLAAGRGQPQHF. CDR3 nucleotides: TGTGCCAGCAGTTTAGCGGCAGGGAGGGGTCAGCCCCAGCATTTT.

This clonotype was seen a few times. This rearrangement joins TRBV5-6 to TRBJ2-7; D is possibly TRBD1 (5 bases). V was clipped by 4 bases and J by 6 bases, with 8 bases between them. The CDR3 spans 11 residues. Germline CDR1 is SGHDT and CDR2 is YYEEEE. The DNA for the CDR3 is TGTGCCAGCAGCATTACAGGCGAGCAGTACTTC. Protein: CASSITGEQYF.

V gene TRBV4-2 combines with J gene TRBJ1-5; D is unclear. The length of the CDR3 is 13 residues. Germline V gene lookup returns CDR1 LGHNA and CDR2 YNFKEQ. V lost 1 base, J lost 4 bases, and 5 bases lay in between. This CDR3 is CASSQGFNQPQHF. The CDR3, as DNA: TGTGCCAGCAGCCAAGGGTTTAATCAGCCCCAGCATTTT.

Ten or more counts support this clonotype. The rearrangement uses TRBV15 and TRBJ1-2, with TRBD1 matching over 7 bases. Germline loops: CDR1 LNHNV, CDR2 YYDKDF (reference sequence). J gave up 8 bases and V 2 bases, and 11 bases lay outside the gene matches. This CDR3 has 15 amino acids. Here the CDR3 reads CATSRRQGPFGGYTF. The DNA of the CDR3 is TGTGCCACCAGCAGACGACAGGGTCCATTTGGGGGCTACACCTTC.

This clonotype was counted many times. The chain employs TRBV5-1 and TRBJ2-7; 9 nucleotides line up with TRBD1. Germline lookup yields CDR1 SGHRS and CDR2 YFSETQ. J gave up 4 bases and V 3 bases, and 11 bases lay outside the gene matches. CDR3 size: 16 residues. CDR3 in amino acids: CASSSITGGARYEQYF. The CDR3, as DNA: TGCGCCAGCAGCTCGATCACAGGGGGCGCCAGGTACGAGCAGTACTTC. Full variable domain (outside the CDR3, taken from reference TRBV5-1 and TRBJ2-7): KAGVTQTPRYLIKTRGQQVTLSCSPISGHRSVSWYQQTPGQGLQFLFEYFSETQRNKGNFPGRFSGRQFSNSRSEMNVSTLELGDSALYLCASSSITGGARYEQYFGPGTRLTVT.

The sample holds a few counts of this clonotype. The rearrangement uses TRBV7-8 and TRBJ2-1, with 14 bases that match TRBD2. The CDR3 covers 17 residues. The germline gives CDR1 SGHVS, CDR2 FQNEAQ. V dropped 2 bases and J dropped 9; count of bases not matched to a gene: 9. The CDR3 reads CASSLSGTSGRAVEQFF. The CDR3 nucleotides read TGTGCCAGCAGCTTATCCGGGACTAGCGGGAGAGCTGTTGAGCAGTTCTTC.

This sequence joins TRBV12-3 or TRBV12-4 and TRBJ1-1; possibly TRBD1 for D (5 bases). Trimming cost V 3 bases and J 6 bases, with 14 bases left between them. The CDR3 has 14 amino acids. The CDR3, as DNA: TGTGCCAGCAGTTTCGCCGGCAGGGCGGCTGAAGCTTTCTTT. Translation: CASSFAGRAAEAFF.

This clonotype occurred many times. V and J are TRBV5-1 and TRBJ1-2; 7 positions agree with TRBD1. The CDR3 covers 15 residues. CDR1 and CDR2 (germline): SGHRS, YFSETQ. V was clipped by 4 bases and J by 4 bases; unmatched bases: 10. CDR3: CASSVAGQAPYGYTF. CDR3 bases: TGCGCCAGCAGCGTAGCAGGACAGGCTCCCTATGGCTACACCTTC.

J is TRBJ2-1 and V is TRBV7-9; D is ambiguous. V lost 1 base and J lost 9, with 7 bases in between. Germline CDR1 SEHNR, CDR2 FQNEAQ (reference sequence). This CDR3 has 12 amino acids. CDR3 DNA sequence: TGTGCCAGCAGCTTAGTTAAGGTTGAGCAGTTCTTC. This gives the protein CASSLVKVEQFF. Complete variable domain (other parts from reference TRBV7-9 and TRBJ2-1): DTGVSQNPRHKITKRGQNVTFRCDPISEHNRLYWYRQTLGQGPEFLTYFQNEAQLEKSRLLSDRFSAERPKGSFSTLEIQRTEQGDSAMYLCASSLVKVEQFFGPGTRLTVL.